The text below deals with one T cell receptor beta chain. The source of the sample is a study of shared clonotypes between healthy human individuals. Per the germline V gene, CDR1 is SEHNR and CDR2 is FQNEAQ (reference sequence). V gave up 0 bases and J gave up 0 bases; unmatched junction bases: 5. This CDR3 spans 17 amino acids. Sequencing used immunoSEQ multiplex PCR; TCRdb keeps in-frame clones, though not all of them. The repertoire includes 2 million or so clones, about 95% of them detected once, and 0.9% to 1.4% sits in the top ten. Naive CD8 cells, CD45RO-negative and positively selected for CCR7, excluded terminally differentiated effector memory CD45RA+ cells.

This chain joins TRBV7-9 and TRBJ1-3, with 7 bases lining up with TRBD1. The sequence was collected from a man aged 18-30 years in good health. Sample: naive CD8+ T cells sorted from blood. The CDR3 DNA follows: TGTGCCAGCAGCTTAGCGGAGGGACAGCCCTCTGGAAACACCATATATTTT. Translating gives CASSLAEGQPSGNTIYF.